Listed below are T cell receptor beta chains from one sample, sequenced in a study of blood T cell repertoires in COVID-19. The protocol was immunoSEQ multiplex PCR, while the TCRdb copy is restricted to in-frame clones and leaves out a portion. Of roughly 170,000 clones listed, around 80% were seen once; the top ten hold 3.6%. The source material was PBMCs or T cells enriched from blood (not recorded which). The origin of the receptors is a woman between 50 and 59 years old in a cohort exposed to, infected with or recovered from COVID-19 (not recorded which). Each CDR3 is given with its conserved first and last residue. D genes are given only for firm matches. Clone size is shown for a subset of rows, as once, few, many or a class of expanded clone.

NA | NA | TRBJ1-2 | TRBV28 | CASIPGGSTNYGYTF | TGTGCCAGCATCCCGGGGGGGTCCACGAATTATGGCTACACCTTC
NA | NA | TRBJ2-7 | TRBV29-1 | CSVEVESSYEQYF | TGCAGCGTTGAGGTGGAGAGCTCCTACGAGCAGTACTTC
NA | NA | TRBJ2-1 | TRBV18 | CASSPTGWPGRTSSYNEQFF | TGTGCCAGCTCACCAACAGGGTGGCCGGGACGCACAAGCTCCTACAATGAGCAGTTCTTC
NA | NA | TRBJ2-3 | TRBV5-1 | CATSPAASTDTQYF | TGCGCCACGTCCCCCGCGGCTAGCACAGATACGCAGTATTTT
NA | once | TRBJ2-2 | TRBV18 | CASSPGINGELFF | TGTGCCAGCTCACCTGGCATCAACGGGGAGCTGTTTTTT
TRBD1 | NA | TRBJ2-3 | TRBV5-1 | CASSKGQGATDTQYF | TGCGCCAGCAGCAAGGGACAGGGCGCCACAGATACGCAGTATTTT
TRBD1 | NA | TRBJ1-1 | TRBV19 | CASREGQGVTEAFF | TGTGCCAGTAGAGAGGGACAGGGGGTCACTGAAGCTTTCTTT
NA | NA | TRBJ2-7 | TRBV2 | CASISLRGGPDEQYF | TGTGCCAGCATATCTCTCCGAGGAGGTCCCGACGAGCAGTACTTC
NA | few | TRBJ1-5 | TRBV6-2/TRBV6-3 | CASSYSQGSQPQHF | TGTGCCAGCAGTTACTCGCAGGGCTCTCAGCCCCAGCATTTT
TRBD2 | NA | TRBJ2-2 | TRBV19 | CASRMGLAGGRGTGELFF | TGTGCCAGTCGCATGGGACTAGCGGGAGGGCGGGGCACCGGGGAGCTGTTTTTT
NA | NA | TRBJ1-5 | TRBV7-2 | CASSLRGGNNQPQHF | TGTGCCAGCAGCTTGAGGGGGGGCAACAATCAGCCCCAGCATTTT
NA | NA | TRBJ2-5 | TRBV25-1 | CASSPRDWYQETQYF | TGTGCCAGCAGCCCCAGAGACTGGTACCAAGAGACCCAGTACTTC
TRBD1 | NA | TRBJ1-2 | TRBV4-3 | CASSQVDRGYGYTF | TGCGCCAGCAGCCAGGTCGACAGGGGTTATGGCTACACCTTC
NA | NA | TRBJ2-7 | TRBV10-3 | CAISAGSAYEQYF | TGTGCCATCAGTGCCGGGAGTGCCTACGAGCAGTACTTC
NA | once | TRBJ1-6 | TRBV3-1/TRBV3-2 | CASSQGAGGNSPLHF | TGTGCCAGCAGCCAGGGGGCGGGGGGTAATTCACCCCTCCACTTT
NA | NA | TRBJ2-5 | TRBV9 | CASSVEYGRETQYF | TGTGCCAGCAGCGTAGAATATGGGAGAGAGACCCAGTACTTC
NA | NA | TRBJ1-3 | TRBV2 | CASSEGGRGNTIYF | TGTGCCAGCAGTGAAGGTGGGCGAGGAAACACCATATATTTT
NA | once | TRBJ1-5 | TRBV28 | CASSLTGNQPQHF | TGTGCCAGCAGTTTGACGGGGAATCAGCCCCAGCATTTT
NA | NA | TRBJ1-1 | TRBV19 | CASSIAAGATNTEAFF | TGTGCCAGTAGTATAGCGGCAGGGGCTACGAACACTGAAGCTTTCTTT
TRBD1 | NA | TRBJ2-5 | TRBV5-1 | CASSSGGTGTSETQYF | TGCGCCAGCAGCTCAGGGGGGACAGGGACGTCGGAGACCCAGTACTTC
NA | NA | TRBJ2-2 | TRBV27 | CASSLAGSGELFF | TGTGCCAGCAGTTTAGCAGGGTCCGGGGAGCTGTTTTTT
TRBD2 | NA | TRBJ2-5 | TRBV28 | CASNLRTSGAPQETQYF | TGTGCCAGCAATCTACGGACTAGCGGGGCCCCCCAAGAGACCCAGTACTTC
NA | NA | TRBJ2-7 | TRBV18 | CASSPLADIYEQYF | TGTGCCAGCTCACCATTGGCAGATATTTACGAGCAGTACTTC
TRBD1 | NA | TRBJ2-5 | TRBV3-1/TRBV3-2 | CASSLYRGEETQYF | TGTGCCAGCAGCCTCTACAGGGGCGAAGAGACCCAGTACTTC
NA | few | TRBJ1-1 | TRBV3-1/TRBV3-2 | CASSQFPRTEAFF | TGTGCCAGCAGCCAGTTCCCCCGGACTGAAGCTTTCTTT
TRBD1 | NA | TRBJ1-2 | TRBV2 | CASSGTRGQDGYTF | TGTGCCAGCAGCGGGACAAGGGGGCAAGATGGCTACACCTTC
TRBD1 | NA | TRBJ2-7 | TRBV28 | CASSSLGTALYEQYF | TGTGCCAGCAGTTCCCTCGGGACAGCGTTGTACGAGCAGTACTTC